What follows is one T cell receptor beta chain and its context. These data come from a study of cytomegalovirus exposure and HLA in healthy donors. CDR1 is LNHDA, CDR2 SQIVND, per germline (reference sequence). This CDR3 comprises 13 residues. The V end lost 3 bases, the J end lost 1 base, and 6 bases lay between the germline ends. This PCR relied on a set of 60 Vbeta primers and 13 Jbeta primers. Clones were read by immunoSEQ multiplex PCR, and TCRdb kept only the in-frame ones, dropping some. The sample consists of 85,000 to 130,000 clones, over 60% of them appearing once. The TCR comes from a woman aged 45-65 years in good health and CMV-seropositive. The rearrangement joins TRBV19 to TRBJ1-1; D unresolved. The sequenced sample was PBMCs. The CDR3 spells CASSMRENTEAFF. CDR3 coding DNA: TGTGCCAGTAGTATGCGGGAGAACACTGAAGCTTTCTTT.